The subject of this entry is one TCR beta chain. Its antigen remains undetermined. Base-call qualities are not available, and no considerably larger clone is one nucleotide away. These data belong to a study of blood T cell repertoires in COVID-19 (dated by TCRdb to about 2020). Regarding the complete study: Samples from collaborators originated in the United States, Italy and Spain and spanned both the acute and convalescent phases of COVID-19. The prospective study material was composed of cDNA or gDNA derived from T cells, B-cell-depleted T cells, or PBMCs. Subjects who had been exposed to COVID-19, were actively infected with it, or had recovered from it provided the deeply sampled blood TCRbeta repertoires that made up the dataset. The repertoires were made available in a free public database intended to serve as a resource for research on the immune response to SARS-CoV-2. Samples came from the ongoing ImmuneRACE study (first 160 participants) plus 1,254 subjects from 6 global collaborators. Nearly every sample came with metadata listing a de-identified subject ID, COVID-19 status, age in years and sex. Where available, HLA class I and class II types were taken from metadata supplied by the sample provider and were not determined by assay-based typing. General study outcomes and caveats: The quantity of clinical and demographic metadata differed by source and by participant and was supplied without curation.

TCRbeta CDR3 regions were amplified from genomic DNA using the immunoSEQ Assay, a bias-controlled multiplex PCR. The original pipeline was this. Within the assay, amplification of reference gene primers was used to estimate how many nucleated cells each sample contained. Sequence reads were collapsed and filtered to measure the absolute abundance of every unique TCRbeta CDR3 rearrangement. For each sample, productive Simpson clonality was calculated as the square root of Simpson's diversity index across productive rearrangements. TCRdb holds this immuneACCESS table with in-frame rearrangements only. Some clones are missing; in checked studies, unresolved V genes explain under half, and the rest has no known cause. D and trimming were read from the DNA, whereas the V and J calls and clone size are those reported in that table. A total of under 150,000 clones appear in this sample, 81% of them only once. The ten largest clones take up 8.4% of the sample.

The collaborating institutions used their own protocols to collect whole blood in K2EDTA tubes. For TCRbeta analysis, collaborators shipped samples as frozen whole blood, isolated PBMCs, or DNA extracted from either of those sample types. V has 4 bases trimmed and J has 0 bases trimmed; junction bases matching no gene number 5. Its CDR3 holds 15 amino acids, cysteine through phenylalanine. Only the CDR3 DNA is retained, 45 bases long and in frame from the first base. CDR1 MNHNY and CDR2 SVGAGI were looked up in the germline V gene (reference sequence). The V gene is TRBV6-6 and the J gene is TRBJ2-5, with 7 bases aligning to TRBD2. Input material: peripheral blood. The source of this sequence is a woman aged 60-75 years with active or convalescent COVID-19. The sequenced DNA is TGTGCCAGCAGTTTGATGGGGGGGTACCAAGAGACCCAGTACTTC. Its translation is CASSLMGGYQETQYF.